One sample yielded the 2 T cell receptor beta chains listed below, sequenced in a study of post-analysis software for immune sequencing data. General study findings and limits: When patients were compared with controls, about 5 TRBV segments were more frequent, TRBV5-6, TRBV5-1 and TRBV20-1 among them.

Antigens for these TCRs are unknown. Included in the TCR beta cDNA libraries were unique molecular identifiers. MiXCR, run by TCRdb on the PCR reads, gives a single entry per CDR3 protein. The sample lists over 300,000 distinct CDR3 sequences, roughly 36% seen once, with about an eighth in the top ten. Sequences were obtained from blood. Receptors were obtained from a girl aged 10 to 17 with multiple sclerosis.

This sequence joins TRBV12-3 or TRBV12-4 and TRBJ2-5; 7 bases are shared with TRBD2. Unmatched junction bases numbered 4, after V lost 1 base and J lost 5 bases. The CDR3 covers 14 residues. CDR3 nucleotides: TGTGCCAGCAGTTTAGGGGGGGGGGACGAGACCCAGTACTTC. This translates into CASSLGGGDETQYF.

The chain couples TRBV18 to TRBJ2-1, with D hard to call. The CDR3 is made up of 12 amino acids. Trimming stripped 2 bases from V and 10 bases from J, with 9 bases between. Germline CDR1 is KGHSH and CDR2 is LQKENI. The CDR3 nucleotides are TGTGCCAGCTCACCATCCCTATCGGAGCAGTTCTTC. This translates into CASSPSLSEQFF. The full variable domain, completed using reference TRBV18 and TRBJ2-1, is NAGVMQNPRHLVRRRGQEARLRCSPMKGHSHVYWYRQLPEEGLKFMVYLQKENIIDESGMPKERFSAEFPKEGPSILRIQQVVRGDSAAYFCASSPSLSEQFFGPGTRLTVL.